The T cell receptor (beta chain) described here comes from a study of blood T cell repertoires in COVID-19. Using immunoSEQ multiplex PCR, the repertoire was profiled, and TCRdb retains in-frame clones only, with some absent. The sample has 150,000 to 250,000 clones, roughly 87% seen once; the top ten hold more than 2%. The CDR3 sequence is 13 residues long. Deletions cut 1 base from V and 8 bases from J, with 11 bases between. Germline CDR1 and CDR2: LNHDA and SQIVND (reference sequence). Source material: PBMCs or T cells enriched from blood (not recorded which). The chain recombines TRBV19 with TRBJ1-1; D is perhaps TRBD1 (5 bases). The sequence was obtained from a woman in her twenties or thirties who had recovered from COVID-19. CDR3 sequence reads: CASSIARGGEAFF. The CDR3 DNA reads as TGTGCCAGTAGTATAGCTAGGGGTGGCGAAGCTTTCTTT.